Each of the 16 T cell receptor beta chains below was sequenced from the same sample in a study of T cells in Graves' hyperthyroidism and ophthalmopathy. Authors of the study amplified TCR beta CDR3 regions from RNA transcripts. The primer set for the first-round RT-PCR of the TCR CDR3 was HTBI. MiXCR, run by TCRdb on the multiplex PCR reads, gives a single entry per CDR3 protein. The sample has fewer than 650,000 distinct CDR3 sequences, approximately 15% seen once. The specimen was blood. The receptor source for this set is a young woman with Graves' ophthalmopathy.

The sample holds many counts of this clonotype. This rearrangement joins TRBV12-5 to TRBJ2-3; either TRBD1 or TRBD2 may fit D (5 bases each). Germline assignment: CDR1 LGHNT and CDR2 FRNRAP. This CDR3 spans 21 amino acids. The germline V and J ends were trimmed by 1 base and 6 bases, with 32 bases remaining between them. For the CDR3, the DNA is TGTGCTAGTGGTTTGGCCGTCACCGGGACCGATTCACGCCAACAGAGGGATACGCAGTATTTT. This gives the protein CASGLAVTGTDSRQQRDTQYF.

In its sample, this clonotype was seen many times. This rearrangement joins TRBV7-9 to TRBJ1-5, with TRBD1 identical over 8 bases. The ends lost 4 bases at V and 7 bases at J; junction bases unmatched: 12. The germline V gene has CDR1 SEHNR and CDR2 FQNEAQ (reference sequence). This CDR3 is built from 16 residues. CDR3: CASSSDLAGTGQPQHF. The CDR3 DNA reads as TGTGCCAGCAGCTCCGACCTAGCCGGGACAGGCCAGCCCCAGCATTTT.

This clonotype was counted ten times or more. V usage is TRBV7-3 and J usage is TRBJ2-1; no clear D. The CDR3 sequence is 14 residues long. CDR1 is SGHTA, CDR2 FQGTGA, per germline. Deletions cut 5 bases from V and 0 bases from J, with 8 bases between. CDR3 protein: CASSRLSSYNEQFF. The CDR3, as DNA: TGTGCCAGCAGCCGGTTAAGCTCCTACAATGAGCAGTTCTTC.

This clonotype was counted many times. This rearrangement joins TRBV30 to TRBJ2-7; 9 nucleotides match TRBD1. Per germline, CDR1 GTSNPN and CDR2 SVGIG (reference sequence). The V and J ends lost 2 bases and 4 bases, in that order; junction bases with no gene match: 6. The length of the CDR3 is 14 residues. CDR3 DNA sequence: TGTGCCTGGAGTATAGGACAGGGGTCTTACGAGCAGTACTTC. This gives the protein CAWSIGQGSYEQYF.

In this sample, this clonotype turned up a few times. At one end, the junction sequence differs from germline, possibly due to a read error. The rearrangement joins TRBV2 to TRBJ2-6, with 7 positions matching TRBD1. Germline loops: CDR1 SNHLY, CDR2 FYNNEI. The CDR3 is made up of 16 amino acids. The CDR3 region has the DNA TGTGCCAGCACAGGCAAGACAGGGTCGTGGGCCAGCGTCCTGACTTTC. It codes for CASTGKTGSWASVLTF.

The CDR3 coding sequence is TGTGCCAGCAGTTACTCTCATGGCTCACCCCTCCACTTT. Translated, it gives CASSYSHGSPLHF. The chain recombines TRBV6-5 with TRBJ1-6; D not certain. Germline V gene data show CDR1 as MNHEY and CDR2 as SVGAGI. CDR3 length: 13 amino acids. V gave up 0 bases and J gave up 10 bases, with 7 bases separating them.

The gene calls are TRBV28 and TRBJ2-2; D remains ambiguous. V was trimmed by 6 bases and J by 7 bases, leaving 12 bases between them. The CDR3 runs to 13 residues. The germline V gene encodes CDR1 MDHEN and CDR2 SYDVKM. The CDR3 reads CASSRRQDGELFF. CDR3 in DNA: TGTGCCAGCAGCCGCCGGCAAGACGGGGAGCTGTTTTTT.

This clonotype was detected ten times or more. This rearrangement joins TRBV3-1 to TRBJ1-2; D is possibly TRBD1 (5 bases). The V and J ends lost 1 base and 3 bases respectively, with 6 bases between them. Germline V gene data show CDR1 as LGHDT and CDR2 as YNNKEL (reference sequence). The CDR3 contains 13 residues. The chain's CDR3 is CASSQGGYYGYTF. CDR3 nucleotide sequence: TGTGCCAGCAGCCAAGGGGGGTACTATGGCTACACCTTC.

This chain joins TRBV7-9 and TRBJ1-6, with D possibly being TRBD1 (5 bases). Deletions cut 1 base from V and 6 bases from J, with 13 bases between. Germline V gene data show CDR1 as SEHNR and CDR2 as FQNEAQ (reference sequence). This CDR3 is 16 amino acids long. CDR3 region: CASSLGVQDFNSPLHF. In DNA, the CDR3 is TGTGCCAGCAGCTTAGGGGTACAGGACTTTAATTCACCCCTCCACTTT.

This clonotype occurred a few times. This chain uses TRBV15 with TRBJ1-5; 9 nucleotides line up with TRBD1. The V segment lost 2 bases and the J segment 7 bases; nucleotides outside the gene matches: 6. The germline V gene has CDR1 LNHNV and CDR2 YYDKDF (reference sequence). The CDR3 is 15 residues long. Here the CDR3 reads CATSRLGQGFQPQHF. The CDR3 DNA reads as TGTGCCACCAGCAGACTAGGACAGGGGTTCCAGCCCCAGCATTTT.

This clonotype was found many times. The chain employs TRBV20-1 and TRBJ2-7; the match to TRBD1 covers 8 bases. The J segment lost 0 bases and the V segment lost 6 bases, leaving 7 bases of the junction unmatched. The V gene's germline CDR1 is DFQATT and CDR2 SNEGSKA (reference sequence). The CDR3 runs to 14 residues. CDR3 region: CSARDRTNSYEQYF. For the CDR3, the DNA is TGCAGTGCGAGGGACAGGACTAACTCCTACGAGCAGTACTTC.

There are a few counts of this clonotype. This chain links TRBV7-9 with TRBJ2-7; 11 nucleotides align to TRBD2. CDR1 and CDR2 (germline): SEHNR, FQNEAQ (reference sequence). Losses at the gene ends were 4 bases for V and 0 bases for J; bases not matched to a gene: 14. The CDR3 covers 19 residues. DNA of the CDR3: TGTGCCAGCAGCTCGAACAGGGCTGCTAGCGGGAGGTCCTCCTACGAGCAGTACTTC. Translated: CASSSNRAASGRSSYEQYF.

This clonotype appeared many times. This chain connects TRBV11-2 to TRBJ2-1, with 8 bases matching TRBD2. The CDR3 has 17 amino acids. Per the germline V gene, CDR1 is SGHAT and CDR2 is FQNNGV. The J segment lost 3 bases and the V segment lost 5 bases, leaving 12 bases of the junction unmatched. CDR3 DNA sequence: TGTGCCAGCAGCCCTCGGAGGAGCGGGGGTTACTACAATGAGCAGTTCTTC. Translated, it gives CASSPRRSGGYYNEQFF.

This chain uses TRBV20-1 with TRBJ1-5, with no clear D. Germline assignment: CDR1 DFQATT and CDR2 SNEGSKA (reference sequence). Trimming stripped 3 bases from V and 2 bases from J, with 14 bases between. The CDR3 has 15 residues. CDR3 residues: CSASKVLIGNQPQHF. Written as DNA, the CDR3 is TGCAGTGCTAGCAAGGTCCTAATTGGCAATCAGCCCCAGCATTTT.

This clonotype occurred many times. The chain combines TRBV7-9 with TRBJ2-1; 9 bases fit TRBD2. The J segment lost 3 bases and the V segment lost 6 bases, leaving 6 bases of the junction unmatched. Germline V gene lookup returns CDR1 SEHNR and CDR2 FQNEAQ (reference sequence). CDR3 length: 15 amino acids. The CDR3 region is CASSSSGENYNEQFF. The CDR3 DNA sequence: TGTGCCAGCAGTTCTAGCGGGGAGAACTACAATGAGCAGTTCTTC.

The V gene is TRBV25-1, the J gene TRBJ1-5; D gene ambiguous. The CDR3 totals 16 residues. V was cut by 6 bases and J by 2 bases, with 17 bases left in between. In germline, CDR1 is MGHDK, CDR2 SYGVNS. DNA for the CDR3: TGTGCCAGCAGCTTCATAAGGACGCCCCGCAATCAGCCCCAGCATTTT. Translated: CASSFIRTPRNQPQHF. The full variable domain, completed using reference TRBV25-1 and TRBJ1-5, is EADIYQTPRYLVIGTGKKITLECSQTMGHDKMYWYQQDPGMELHLIHYSYGVNSTEKGDLSSESTVSRIRTEHFPLTLESARPSHTSQYLCASSFIRTPRNQPQHFGDGTRLSIL.